The T cell receptor beta chain described here comes from a study of OX40 agonist ivuxolimab in advanced cancers. Points on this clone: Its antigen is undetermined.

The CDR3 spans 15 residues. Germline trimming cut 6 bases from V and 3 bases from J; bases unmatched to any gene: 3. Germline CDR1 is ENHRY and CDR2 is SYGVKD. Repertoires were generated with immunoSEQ multiplex PCR, while TCRdb's copy carries only in-frame clones and drops some. The repertoire has roughly 48,000 clones, 80% to 90% of them found once; the top ten carry 10% to 13%. Study-wide points: The antigen specificity of the peripheral T cells (those that were expanded) was not determined. Some nonresponders also had low normalized T-cell clonal expansion.

The sequence was collected from an adult with an advanced solid tumor such as melanoma, head and neck, liver or kidney cancer. The chain has TRBV10-3 and TRBJ2-2; 11 bases agree with TRBD2. The material was CD4+ or CD8+ T cells sorted from blood, obtained in a trial of the OX40 agonist ivuxolimab. The CDR3 region is CAIRGTSGHTGELFF. DNA of the CDR3: TGTGCCATCAGGGGGACTAGCGGCCACACCGGGGAGCTGTTTTTT.